Below, 30 T cell receptor beta chains from the same sample are listed, as sequenced in a study of T-cell reconstitution after alpha-beta-depleted transplantation in children (TCRdb year 2016). To prepare the library, PCR was applied. For sequencing, an Illumina HiSeq 2500 was employed. TCR libraries were prepared with molecular barcoding, using unique molecular identifiers to normalize TCRbeta repertoire quantification. Starting from the raw public reads, TCRdb applied fastp trimming at Q25, assembled clones with MiXCR and retained in-frame beta chains. Identical CDR3 protein sequences are pooled into one entry, listed with their most common genes and DNA. Across this sample there are some 340,000 distinct CDR3 sequences, with over 9% seen only once. The ten largest clones take up roughly 2.5% of the sample. Source: PBMCs from the stem cell graft donor, taken from the stem cell graft. Receptors were obtained from a human donor who donated a stem cell graft to a child with acute lymphoblastic leukemia.

This clonotype appeared many times. The J gene is TRBJ1-6, the V gene TRBV24-1; D unclear. This CDR3 comprises 14 residues. The germline V and J ends were trimmed by 10 bases and 9 bases, with 18 bases remaining between them. The germline V gene has CDR1 KGHDR and CDR2 SFDVKD. The CDR3 loop reads CATTNNGFSSPLHF. In nucleotides, the CDR3 is TGTGCCACTACCAATAACGGTTTTAGTTCACCCCTCCACTTT.

This rearrangement joins TRBV28 to TRBJ2-7, with TRBD2 matching over 9 bases. V lost 2 bases, J lost 0 bases, and 5 bases stayed unmatched. The germline gives CDR1 MDHEN, CDR2 SYDVKM. This CDR3 spans 16 amino acids. Here the CDR3 DNA reads TGTGCCAGCAGTTTAGCGGGAGGGCCCTTCTCCTACGAGCAGTACTTC. Translated: CASSLAGGPFSYEQYF.

This clonotype is a singleton in its sample. The junction and the germline gene differ at one end; a read error may be behind it. The chain is built from TRBV7-6 and TRBJ2-7, with 7 bases that match TRBD1. The CDR3 runs to 14 residues. In germline, CDR1 is SGHVS, CDR2 FNYEAQ. In nucleotides, the CDR3 is TGTGCCAGCAGCTTAGTAGGGGGCTCCGACGAGCAGTACTTC. Its translation: CASSLVGGSDEQYF.

This clonotype was seen many times. The V call is TRBV28, the J call TRBJ2-2, with 8 bases lining up with TRBD1. Trimming took 3 bases from V and 5 from J; bases not matched to a gene: 8. The CDR3 is 16 amino acids. Looked up from germline, CDR1 is MDHEN and CDR2 is SYDVKM. CDR3 coding DNA: TGTGCCAGCAGTTTCTCCGGGACAGGTTATACCGGGGAGCTGTTTTTT. Residues: CASSFSGTGYTGELFF. The full variable domain, rest sourced from reference TRBV28 and TRBJ2-2, is DVKVTQSSRYLVKRTGEKVFLECVQDMDHENMFWYRQDPGLGLRLIYFSYDVKMKEKGDIPEGYSVSREKKERFSLILESASTNQTSMYLCASSFSGTGYTGELFFGEGSRLTVL.

CDR3 sequence reads: CSVTITSGTAGEQFF. Written as DNA, the CDR3 is TGCAGTGTGACGATTACTAGCGGGACGGCCGGGGAGCAGTTCTTC. The chain joins TRBV20-1 to TRBJ2-1; TRBD2 matches 10 bases. The CDR3 extends over 15 amino acids. V lost 7 bases, J lost 10 bases, and 16 bases stayed unmatched. CDR1 and CDR2 (germline): DFQATT, SNEGSKA (reference sequence).

This rearrangement joins TRBV29-1 to TRBJ2-2; no firm D call. V was clipped by 3 bases and J by 0 bases, with 5 bases between them. Germline V lookup: CDR1 SQVTM, CDR2 ANQGSEA. The CDR3 runs to 13 residues. The CDR3 sequence is CSVERSNTGELFF. For the CDR3, the DNA is TGCAGCGTTGAGCGGTCGAACACCGGGGAGCTGTTTTTT.

The chain couples TRBV4-1 to TRBJ2-1; TRBD1 matches 9 bases. Germline lookup yields CDR1 MGHRA and CDR2 YSYEKL. This CDR3 spans 14 amino acids. Trimming took 3 bases from V and 6 from J; bases not matched to a gene: 3. The CDR3, as DNA: TGCGCCAGCAGCCACCTGACAGGGGGCAATGAGCAGTTCTTC. This codes for CASSHLTGGNEQFF.

The sample holds many counts of this clonotype. The rearrangement uses TRBV27 and TRBJ2-5; D perhaps matches TRBD2 (6 bases). The CDR3 spans 15 residues. V was trimmed by 5 bases and J by 5 bases, leaving 18 bases between them. Germline CDR1 reads MNHEY; CDR2 reads SMNVEV (reference sequence). The CDR3 region is CASSPGGPGVETQYF. In nucleotides, the CDR3 is TGTGCCAGCAGTCCGGGCGGACCGGGGGTGGAGACCCAGTACTTC.

The sample holds a few counts of this clonotype. V usage is TRBV7-9 and J usage is TRBJ2-3; D gene ambiguous. V dropped 6 bases and J dropped 0 bases, with 13 bases sitting between them. Germline CDR1 and CDR2: SEHNR and FQNEAQ (reference sequence). The CDR3 runs 15 residues. The CDR3 DNA sequence: TGTGCCAGCAGATCCAGACGTGCTAGCACAGATACGCAGTATTTT. Translation: CASRSRRASTDTQYF.

At least ten counts were recorded for this clonotype. V gene TRBV10-2 combines with J gene TRBJ1-4, with unresolved D. CDR1 is WSHSY, CDR2 SAAADI, per germline. V lost 3 bases and J 2 bases, leaving 16 bases between the germline ends. The CDR3 extends over 17 amino acids. The CDR3 reads CASSDSRLRGTNEKLFF. The CDR3 DNA reads TGCGCCAGCAGTGATTCACGGCTACGCGGGACTAATGAAAAACTGTTTTTT.

This clonotype was seen at least ten times. This rearrangement joins TRBV12-3 or TRBV12-4 to TRBJ1-2, with D possibly TRBD1 on 6 matching bases. The CDR3 runs 13 residues. V lost 4 bases to trimming and J lost 8 bases, with 14 bases between them. The CDR3: CASSSGGGFGYTF. DNA for the CDR3: TGTGCCAGCAGTTCGGGAGGGGGATTCGGCTACACCTTC.

A few counts support this clonotype. The V gene is TRBV29-1, the J gene TRBJ1-1; a possible D gene is TRBD1 (6 bases). CDR1 is SQVTM, CDR2 ANQGSEA, per germline. This CDR3 region has 15 residues. V dropped 5 bases and J dropped 0 bases, with 16 bases sitting between them. The CDR3 loop is CSVCGQQIMNTEAFF. DNA for the CDR3: TGCAGCGTTTGCGGACAGCAGATCATGAACACTGAAGCTTTCTTT.

This clonotype has a handful of counts. The chain uses TRBV3-1 and TRBJ1-2; unclear D gene. Trimming pared 1 base from V and 3 bases from J, leaving 9 bases between. Germline V CDR1 and CDR2: LGHDT, YNNKEL (reference sequence). The CDR3 contains 14 residues. In nucleotides, the CDR3 is TGTGCCAGCAGCCAAGCCTCTTTCGACTATGGCTACACCTTC. Amino acid sequence: CASSQASFDYGYTF.

The chain recombines TRBV15 with TRBJ2-3; D gene unclear. Germline CDR1 reads LNHNV; CDR2 reads YYDKDF (reference sequence). V lost 1 base and J 4 bases, leaving 3 bases between the germline ends. The CDR3 runs to 12 residues. The CDR3 DNA follows: TGTGCCACCAGCAGAGTACCAGATACGCAGTATTTT. Translated: CATSRVPDTQYF.

This chain connects TRBV4-1 to TRBJ2-4; 7 nucleotides align to TRBD2. Germline CDR1 is MGHRA and CDR2 is YSYEKL. The junction had 8 bases not matched to a gene; V was cut back by 0 bases and J by 0 bases. This CDR3 region has 18 residues. The CDR3 spells CASSQESSGWLAKNIQYF. The CDR3 DNA reads TGCGCCAGCAGCCAAGAAAGTAGCGGGTGGTTAGCCAAAAACATTCAGTACTTC.

This chain joins TRBV2 and TRBJ2-3; 9 bases align to TRBD2. CDR1 is SNHLY and CDR2 is FYNNEI in the germline V gene. This CDR3 contains 15 residues. With 3 bases clipped from V and 4 bases from J, the junction kept 5 bases outside the gene matches. Written as DNA, the CDR3 is TGTGCCAGCAGTGAGGACTTAGCGGGAGCAGATACGCAGTATTTT. Amino acids: CASSEDLAGADTQYF.

At least ten counts were recorded for this clonotype. At one boundary the junction diverges from the germline segment, which might be a read error. CDR3 sequence: CASRSGDRRF. The CDR3, as DNA: TGTGCCAGCCGGTCCGGAGACCGCCGTTTT. This chain joins TRBV6-5 and TRBJ2-3; no definite D call. CDR1 and CDR2 from the germline V gene are MNHEY and SVGAGI. The CDR3 length is 10 residues.

In regard to this clonotype: The junction differs from germline at one of its ends, possibly a read error. This rearrangement joins TRBV20-1 to TRBJ2-2, with D perhaps matching TRBD1 (6 bases). The CDR3 runs 16 residues. Germline V CDR1 and CDR2: DFQATT, SNEGSKA (reference sequence). The CDR3 region has the DNA TGCTGTGCGAAATCCCCTGGTCGGACAGCATCCGGGGAGCTGTTTTTT. Residues: CCAKSPGRTASGELFF.

The chain has TRBV20-1 and TRBJ2-5; perhaps TRBD2 as D (6 bases). The CDR3 runs 12 residues. Germline V lookup: CDR1 DFQATT, CDR2 SNEGSKA (reference sequence). Trimming pared 1 base from V and 4 bases from J, leaving 7 bases between. CDR3 amino acids: CSARAGGETQYF. In DNA form, the CDR3 reads TGCAGTGCTAGAGCCGGGGGAGAGACCCAGTACTTC.

This clonotype showed up just a few times. The chain couples TRBV9 to TRBJ2-5; 12 bases match TRBD2. The CDR3 is 16 amino acids. J gave up 1 base and V 4 bases, and 5 bases lay outside the gene matches. Looked up from germline, CDR1 is SGDLS and CDR2 is YYNGEE. The CDR3 DNA follows: TGTGCCAGCAGCACCGGACTAGCGGGACCCCAAGAGACCCAGTACTTC. It is translated as CASSTGLAGPQETQYF. The complete variable domain, with remaining parts taken from reference TRBV9 and TRBJ2-5, reads DSGVTQTPKHLITATGQRVTLRCSPRSGDLSVYWYQQSLDQGLQFLIQYYNGEERAKGNILERFSAQQFPDLHSELNLSSLELGDSALYFCASSTGLAGPQETQYFGPGTRLLVL.

The table lists this clonotype with a few counts. The chain has TRBV28 and TRBJ2-5; 9 nucleotides line up with TRBD1. This CDR3 is 15 amino acids long. Germline assignment: CDR1 MDHEN and CDR2 SYDVKM. Trimming removed 8 bases from V and 5 bases from J; junction bases left unmatched: 12. The CDR3 coding sequence is TGTGCCAGCGGTGGGGACAGGGCGAGGATGGAGACCCAGTACTTC. This codes for CASGGDRARMETQYF. Full variable domain (outside the CDR3, taken from reference TRBV28 and TRBJ2-5): DVKVTQSSRYLVKRTGEKVFLECVQDMDHENMFWYRQDPGLGLRLIYFSYDVKMKEKGDIPEGYSVSREKKERFSLILESASTNQTSMYLCASGGDRARMETQYFGPGTRLLVL.

Many counts were recorded for this clonotype. J is TRBJ2-1 and V is TRBV7-2; the D gene could be TRBD1 or TRBD2 (5 bases each). Trimming left V 5 bases short and J 0 bases short, with 14 bases between. The CDR3 runs to 16 residues. Germline values: CDR1 SGHTA, CDR2 FQGNSA. CDR3 region: CASSLVGGPSYNEQFF. The DNA for the CDR3 is TGTGCCAGCAGCCTCGTTGGGGGTCCCTCCTACAATGAGCAGTTCTTC.

In its sample, this clonotype was seen many times. The chain is built from TRBV5-1 and TRBJ2-2; D is undetermined. Trimming shortened V by 3 bases and J by 4 bases, and 7 bases separated the two germline ends. The CDR3 spans 13 residues. The V gene's germline CDR1 is SGHRS and CDR2 YFSETQ. CDR3 sequence: CASSSRGTGELFF. As DNA, the CDR3 is TGCGCCAGCAGCTCCCGCGGCACCGGGGAGCTGTTTTTT.

This clonotype was counted ten times or more. The chain uses TRBV12-3 or TRBV12-4 and TRBJ2-1; the match to TRBD2 covers 9 bases. V lost 2 bases to trimming and J lost 5 bases; unmatched junction nucleotides: 4. This CDR3 is 15 amino acids long. The CDR3 loop reads CASSLRSGRNNEQFF. CDR3 nucleotide sequence: TGTGCCAGCAGTTTACGGAGCGGGAGGAACAATGAGCAGTTCTTC.

This clonotype turned up a few times. V and J are TRBV2 and TRBJ1-4, with unresolved D. This CDR3 spans 15 amino acids. V lost 7 bases to trimming and J lost 7 bases, with 19 bases between them. Germline CDR1 SNHLY, CDR2 FYNNEI. CDR3 in amino acids: CASTPGWPRGEKLFF. CDR3 nucleotide sequence: TGTGCCAGCACCCCCGGGTGGCCGCGGGGTGAAAAACTGTTTTTT.

The chain combines TRBV6-2 or TRBV6-3 with TRBJ2-1; TRBD1 matches 8 bases. In germline, CDR1 is MNHEY, CDR2 SVGEGT. J gave up 6 bases and V 5 bases, and 6 bases lay outside the gene matches. This CDR3 has 14 residues. CDR3 in amino acids: CASSRGQELNEQFF. CDR3 coding DNA: TGTGCCAGCAGTAGGGGACAGGAGCTCAATGAGCAGTTCTTC.

A few counts support this clonotype. V usage is TRBV7-9 and J usage is TRBJ2-7; no firm D call. Looked up from germline, CDR1 is SEHNR and CDR2 is FQNEAQ (reference sequence). CDR3 length: 13 residues. The V end lost 3 bases, the J end lost 2 bases, and 8 bases lay between the germline ends. CDR3 DNA sequence: TGTGCCAGCAGCTTCATTAGAACCTACGAGCAGTACTTC. Its translation is CASSFIRTYEQYF.

This clonotype was observed at least ten times. This chain connects TRBV4-1 to TRBJ1-1; no clear D. CDR3 length: 14 amino acids. Germline values: CDR1 MGHRA, CDR2 YSYEKL. With 1 base removed from V and 3 bases from J, the gap between germline ends came to 9 bases. Here the CDR3 reads CASSQVVGDTEAFF. In DNA form, the CDR3 reads TGCGCCAGCAGCCAAGTGGTCGGAGACACTGAAGCTTTCTTT.

The V gene is TRBV7-2, the J gene TRBJ2-1; 8 bases match TRBD2. Germline V gene lookup returns CDR1 SGHTA and CDR2 FQGNSA. This CDR3 spans 21 amino acids. J lost 8 bases, V lost 4 bases, and 28 bases had no gene match. The CDR3 bases are TGTGCCAGCAGCTCCCGTCGAGGGGGGATGCTAGCGGGTTCCCCACGGGATGAGCAGTTCTTC. As protein: CASSSRRGGMLAGSPRDEQFF. The whole variable domain, filled in from reference TRBV7-2 and TRBJ2-1, reads GAGVSQSPSNKVTEKGKDVELRCDPISGHTALYWYRQSLGQGLEFLIYFQGNSAPDKSGLPSDRFSAERTGGSVSTLTIQRTQQEDSAVYLCASSSRRGGMLAGSPRDEQFFGPGTRLTVL.

In this sample, this clonotype turned up many times. This chain connects TRBV12-3 or TRBV12-4 to TRBJ2-7, with 9 bases fitting TRBD2. This CDR3 has 15 residues. V trimming: 3 bases; J trimming: 1 base; junction bases outside the gene matches: 4. Written as DNA, the CDR3 is TGTGCCAGCAGTTTCGGAGCGGGAGGTTCCTACGAGCAGTACTTC. It specifies CASSFGAGGSYEQYF.